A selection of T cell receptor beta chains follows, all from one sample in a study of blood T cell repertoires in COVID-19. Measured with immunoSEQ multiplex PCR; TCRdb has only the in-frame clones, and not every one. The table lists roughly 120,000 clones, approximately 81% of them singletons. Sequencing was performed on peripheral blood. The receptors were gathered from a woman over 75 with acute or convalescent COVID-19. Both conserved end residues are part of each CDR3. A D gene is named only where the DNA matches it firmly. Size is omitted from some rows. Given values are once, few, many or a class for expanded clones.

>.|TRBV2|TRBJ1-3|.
CASSPQGNTIYF
TGTGCCAGCAGTCCACAGGGAAACACCATATATTTT
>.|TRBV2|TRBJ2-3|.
CASSGQGWDTQYF
TGTGCCAGCAGTGGGCAGGGGTGGGATACGCAGTATTTT
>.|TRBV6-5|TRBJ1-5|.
CASSLRGQPQHF
TGTGCCAGCAGCCTCAGGGGACAGCCCCAGCATTTT
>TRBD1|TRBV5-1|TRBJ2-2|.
CASSQGTGGPSFGELFF
TGCGCCAGCAGCCAGGGGACAGGGGGCCCCTCCTTCGGGGAGCTGTTTTTT
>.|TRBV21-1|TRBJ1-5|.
CASSRDFGGAGGDQPQHF
TGTGCCAGCAGCAGAGACTTTGGGGGGGCGGGAGGAGATCAGCCCCAGCATTTT
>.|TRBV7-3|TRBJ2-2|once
CASSSGTNTGELFF
TGTGCCAGCAGTTCCGGGACGAACACCGGGGAGCTGTTTTTT
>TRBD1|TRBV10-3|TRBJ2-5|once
CAISVGQGQETQYF
TGTGCCATCAGTGTTGGACAGGGTCAAGAGACCCAGTACTTC
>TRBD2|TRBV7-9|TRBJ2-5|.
CASSSVGLAETQYF
TGTGCCAGCAGCTCGGTCGGACTAGCAGAGACCCAGTACTTC
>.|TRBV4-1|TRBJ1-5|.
CASSQEWVDYSNQPQHF
TGCGCCAGCAGCCAAGAGTGGGTGGACTATAGCAATCAGCCCCAGCATTTT
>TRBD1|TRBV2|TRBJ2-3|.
CASSVTGGNGADTQYF
TGTGCCAGCAGTGTGACAGGGGGCAACGGGGCAGATACGCAGTATTTT
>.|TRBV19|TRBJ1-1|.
CASTPEPGTEAFF
TGTGCCAGTACGCCGGAGCCTGGGACTGAAGCTTTCTTT
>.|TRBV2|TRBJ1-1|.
CASSVGMKTEAFF
TGTGCCAGCAGTGTGGGCATGAAGACTGAAGCTTTCTTT